Below are 4 T cell receptor beta chains sequenced from a single sample in a study of T cell responses to AZD1222 COVID-19 vaccine. Assay used: immunoSEQ multiplex PCR; TCRdb lists only in-frame clones, some missing. Here the sample spans fewer than 110,000 clones, roughly 87% being singletons. The sample consisted of peripheral blood, taken on day 0 of AZD1222 vaccination. These receptor sequences come from an adult in good health.

CDR3 coding DNA: TGCAGCGTTGTAGTTCGGGGGCTGAACACAGATACGCAGTATTTT. Amino acid sequence: CSVVVRGLNTDTQYF. The gene calls are TRBV29-1 and TRBJ2-3, with D tentatively TRBD1 or TRBD2 (6 bases each). V was pared by 4 bases and J by 2 bases, with 16 bases between. The CDR3 loop spans 15 amino acids. The germline gives CDR1 SQVTM, CDR2 ANQGSEA.

The rearrangement joins TRBV15 to TRBJ1-1; tentatively, D is TRBD1 (6 bases). The CDR3 is 14 amino acids. Germline V gene lookup returns CDR1 LNHNV and CDR2 YYDKDF (reference sequence). Trimming took 5 bases from V and 2 from J, leaving 12 bases between them. Here the CDR3 DNA reads TGTGCCACCAGCTGGACAGAGGCCAACACTGAAGCTTTCTTT. Its protein product is CATSWTEANTEAFF.

The rearrangement links TRBV5-6 to TRBJ2-7; TRBD2 matches 7 bases. There are 15 residues in the CDR3. Germline-derived CDR1 and CDR2 are SGHDT and YYEEEE. Trimming at V came to 5 bases and at J to 2 bases, leaving 10 bases not matched to a gene. The CDR3 bases are TGTGCCAGCAGTTCGACTTCGGGACTACCCTACGAGCAGTACTTC. Protein: CASSSTSGLPYEQYF.

This chain joins TRBV19 and TRBJ2-7; D remains ambiguous. CDR1 is LNHDA and CDR2 is SQIVND in the germline V gene (reference sequence). The CDR3 covers 12 residues. Trimming stripped 6 bases from V and 0 bases from J, with 6 bases between. CDR3 sequence (DNA): TGTGCCAGTAGCAGAGGCTCCTACGAGCAGTACTTC. Encoded protein: CASSRGSYEQYF. The full variable domain, in which reference TRBV19 and TRBJ2-7 provide the parts outside the CDR3, is DGGITQSPKYLFRKEGQNVTLSCEQNLNHDAMYWYRQDPGQGLRLIYYSQIVNDFQKGDIAEGYSVSREKKESFPLTVTSAQKNPTAFYLCASSRGSYEQYFGPGTRLTVT.